This record covers a single TCR beta chain. This entry comes from a study of blood T cell repertoires in COVID-19. V dropped 2 bases and J dropped 5; count of bases not matched to a gene: 13. The CDR3 spans 17 residues. From germline, CDR1 is SEHNR and CDR2 FQNEAQ (reference sequence). Generated by immunoSEQ multiplex PCR, the TCRdb table keeps only in-frame clones and is missing some. The sample records over 450,000 clones, about 88% being singletons. Sequencing was performed on peripheral blood. This chain connects TRBV7-9 to TRBJ2-5; 8 nucleotides line up with TRBD2. This receptor was taken from a young man with COVID-19, enrolled during active disease. CDR3: CASSLRSGRGAPETQYF. CDR3 nucleotides: TGTGCCAGCAGCTTAAGGTCCGGGCGGGGGGCCCCGGAGACCCAGTACTTC.